This T cell receptor (beta chain) was found in a study of blood T cell repertoires in COVID-19. Study-wide background: COVID-19 samples, acute and convalescent, were from the United States, Italy and Spain. Sources were T cells, B-cell-depleted T cells, or PBMCs; the material itself was cDNA or gDNA.

Authors' processing steps: It was from reference gene primer amplification that nucleated cell counts were estimated. The assay was immunoSEQ multiplex PCR, and TCRdb's table has in-frame clones only and misses some. From that table come the V and J calls and clone size; the DNA was used to work out D and trimming. The sample holds tens of thousands of clones; about 80% are singletons and the top ten take 9.5% to 15%. The J segment lost 0 bases and the V segment lost 0 bases, leaving 11 bases of the junction unmatched. Germline loops: CDR1 MNHEY, CDR2 SMNVEV (reference sequence). The CDR3 is 20 amino acids.

The source material was peripheral blood. The chain carries TRBV27 and TRBJ2-6, with 7 bases identical to TRBD2. This TCR came from a human donor in a cohort sampled during active COVID-19. CDR3 DNA sequence: TGTGCCAGCAGTTTATCGAGAGGGGACTATCTGTTCTCTGGGGCCAACGTCCTGACTTTC. Encoded protein: CASSLSRGDYLFSGANVLTF.